The present T cell receptor (beta chain) was sequenced within a study of cytomegalovirus exposure and HLA in healthy donors (dated by TCRdb to about 2017). With regard to the full study: An earlier analysis of roughly 630 of the donors reported 250 to 300 Gb of sequence data and some 100 million unique TCR beta sequences from 190 million or so T cells. An early release covering roughly 580 HLA-typed donors comprised approximately 290 gigabases of sequencing data and roughly 86 million unique TCR sequences. The genetic ancestry cluster associated with self-reported Caucasian donors included over 80% of the approximately 410 genotyped donors. The study aimed to test whether cataloging public T cell receptors could reveal signatures of past pathogen exposure. The study profiled the T cell repertoires of approximately 700 subjects by immunosequencing and related them to cytomegalovirus serostatus. Besides the first cohort of under 700 subjects, a separate validation cohort made up of roughly 130 different subjects was used. To predict cytomegalovirus infection status, the study brought together high-throughput TCR immunosequencing, statistical association of individual TCRs with disease status, and machine learning. A later analysis re-examined previously published TCR beta repertoires from more than 600 donors and added high-resolution HLA genotyping to investigate patterns of TCR occurrence. In the later analysis, no new phenotypic data were used to find candidate immune exposures; instead, reliance was placed on TCR beta sequences and their occurrence across donors. In an earlier analysis of 550 to 700 of the donors, high-throughput TCR beta sequencing was used to judge whether each TCR beta V gene segment behaved as functional or pseudogenic. Donor age, sex, ethnicity and CMV serostatus were collected together with the repertoire data. A later genetic analysis took genome-wide SNP genotypes for about 55% of the 666 donors and used that subset as a discovery cohort. All discovery cohort repertoires had been generated on a single sequencing platform. Class I and class II HLA loci were covered by the typing at four-digit resolution. Typing coverage varied by locus: 629-630 donors for A, B, C, DRB1 and DQB1; around 560 for DQA1; around 570 for DPA1; approximately 490 for DPB1. Five DR-DQ haplotypes were handled as single units for association and clustering because linkage in the cohort was strong. On average, 235,054 unique TCR beta nucleotide sequences were sequenced per donor among 350 to 400 genotyped donors of the cohort, with around 19% of those sequences being non-productive.

Regarding this clone: There is no known antigen for this receptor. No much larger clone exists at a distance of one base, and base qualities are not known.

The research as a whole found: In a later analysis, TCR association rates were found to vary across HLA loci, with the most associated TCRs seen for DRB1 alleles and the fewest for HLA-C alleles. Presence/absence analyses assumed roughly uniform sequencing depth across donors, an assumption that may not hold. In a later genetic analysis, a missense DCLRE1C variant was associated with V-gene and J-gene trimming of TCR beta chains, and the association was replicated in an independent cohort. A cluster of highly shared sequence variants was judged likely to be a technical artifact of the sequencing pipeline. In a later analysis, some 18,000 TCR beta sequences were associated with specific HLA alleles at a false discovery rate of 0.05. When HLA alleles, especially DR and DQ, strongly co-occurred, attributing TCR associations to individual alleles was difficult. A later analysis found that HLA-associated TCR beta chains were more clonally expanded and had lower generation probabilities than equally common non-associated chains. A total of about 180 TCR beta chains were listed by the study as associated with cytomegalovirus. Because the 87-base-pair reads could not distinguish some IMGT-functional V segments, including TRBV6-2 and TRBV6-3, those segments were excluded. Three of the identified cytomegalovirus-associated TCR beta chains were confirmed in vitro to be specific for cytomegalovirus antigens. Because HLA typing was unavailable for some donors at each locus, only the typed subset was used in association tests. A later analysis found that most CMV-associated TCR beta chains appeared HLA-restricted, with HLA associations seemingly driven largely by CMV exposure. The classifier was reported to diagnose cytomegalovirus status with high specificity and sensitivity in both the original cohort and the validation cohort. CMV serostatus was the only immune exposure information available for the cohort. In an earlier analysis of 450 to 750 of the donors, most TCR beta V segments appeared in productive rearrangements about 90% or about 30% of the time, broadly matching IMGT annotations. The earlier analysis of fewer than 750 of the donors excluded some 15 rarely observed V segments, including chromosome 9 orphons, because counts were too low. Compared with the approximately 710-donor mean, donors in an Asian-associated ancestry cluster had fewer N-insertions in productive TCRs, according to a later genetic analysis. A later analysis reported that several top co-occurrence clusters appeared linked to parvovirus B19, influenza, CMV and Epstein-Barr virus. The cohort was sequenced for TCR beta chains only, and without alpha or paired-chain data the features that could be detected were limited. A further reported finding was that TCR beta sequences accurately predicted the HLA-A and HLA-B alleles for most subjects in the first cohort. While some public TCRs were present in many individuals, most TCR sequences turned up only very rarely across donors. Linkage disequilibrium might explain the correlated functional status among segregating V segments, but an unknown experimental factor could not be ruled out. It was suggested by the authors that the approach could potentially be generalized to other disease states and immunological phenotypes.

The CDR3 runs 12 amino acids, cysteine and phenylalanine included. Kept here is only the CDR3 DNA, which spans 36 bases and is read in frame from base 1. From a lookup of the germline V gene, CDR1 and CDR2 are MDHEN and SYDVKM. The trim is 8 bases for V and 9 bases for J, with a gap of 14 bases between the germline ends. Libraries were constructed by the immunoSEQ multiplex PCR assay. A mixture of 60 forward primers for TCR Vbeta segments and 13 reverse primers for TCR Jbeta segments was used in the multiplex PCR. A multiplex PCR assay on genomic DNA amplified the CDR3 region of rearranged TCR beta genes. Amplified TCR beta libraries were sequenced as 87-base-pair reads on the Illumina HiSeq System. In the authors' own workflow: A later analysis counted approximately 74 million unique TCR beta chains across the 550 to 750 repertoires, and 9 million to 14 million of these chains were shared by at least two donors. A nearest-neighbor algorithm error-corrected the raw reads and collapsed the reads into unique sequences, merging closely related sequences to remove PCR and sequencing errors. V, D and J gene segments were assigned by aligning CDR3 sequences to IMGT reference sequences. For a sequence to be retained, at least a six-nucleotide match to both a V gene segment and a J gene segment was required. Rearrangements were classified as productive when the CDR3 lacked stop codons and remained in frame with V and J, and all other rearrangements were classified as non-productive. CDR3 was defined according to IMGT convention as the region running from the second conserved V-encoded cysteine to the conserved J-encoded phenylalanine. Sequences without an unambiguous match to a single V gene segment were excluded from the earlier analysis of about 600 of the donors. An earlier analysis of fewer than 650 of the donors classified V segments as functional when productive rearrangements were above 56.7% and as segregating when the standard deviation between donors was above 5%. To diagnose cytomegalovirus status from the catalog of TCR beta chain sequences, a statistical classification framework was built. V and J gene assignment, in a later analysis, came from comparing TCR nucleotide sequences with IMGT/GENE-DB human TR gene sequences. A later analysis assigned CDR3 sequences and most-parsimonious VDJ recombination scenarios with the TCRdist pipeline. In a later analysis, every TCR beta chain was defined by the combination of its CDR3 amino acid sequence and its V-gene family, and reads without a unique V-gene family were dropped. To address suspected cross-contamination and a sequencing artifact, a later analysis removed roughly 640 highly shared, low-generation-probability nucleotide sequences. A later analysis calculated a clonal expansion index for each public chain from normalized within-repertoire ranks of inferred template counts. In a later analysis, generation probabilities were computed with a VDJ recombination model fitted to out-of-frame rearrangements, and the resulting probabilities were checked against IGoR. In a later analysis, TCR-TCR, TCR-HLA and TCR-CMV co-occurrence was scored with hypergeometric tests, and a repertoire-size bias correction was applied to TCR pairs. In a later analysis, false discovery rates were estimated by permuting HLA or CMV assignments 20 times. In a later analysis, co-occurring TCRs were grouped using DBSCAN, with TCRdist sequence similarity added in when clustering inside HLA-allele-positive subsets. For co-occurrence clustering, repertoires with fewer than 30,000 or more than 120,000 public chains were excluded, along with roughly five repertoires with anomalous nucleotide sharing. TCRdb re-hosts the immuneACCESS table, in-frame sequences only. Its copies lack some clones; in the studies checked, an unresolved V gene accounts for under half of them, and the cause for the rest is not known. V and J calls and clone size are given by that table; D and trimming were obtained from the DNA. The sample table shows 200,000 to 250,000 clones, and roughly 84% are seen once. Roughly 0.71% of the sample comes from the top ten.

The cohort comprised some 680 healthy bone marrow donors. Cohort members were all nominally healthy when sampled, although unrecorded immune exposures were likely present. The donor tested CMV seronegative, placing the donor among the 350 or so seronegative members of the cohort. Every donor gave a peripheral blood sample, and the peripheral blood mononuclear cells from that sample were used for TCR beta sequencing. The Qiagen DNeasy Blood Extraction Kit was used to extract genomic DNA from the blood cell samples. The chain employs TRBV28 and TRBJ2-4; TRBD2 might be the D gene, on 7 matching bases. This TCR came from a boy between 2 and 10 years old in good health and CMV-seronegative. Sequences were obtained from PBMCs. The nucleotide sequence is given as TGTGCCAGCTCCCTGGGGGGGGCCATTCAGTACTTC. Its translation reads: CASSLGGAIQYF.